This T cell receptor beta chain was found in a study of early T cells in non-severe SARS-CoV-2 infection. Study context: Sequencing input comprised bulk RNA from unsorted whole blood; chain pairing was not available.

General study findings and limits: Anti-spike CD8 responses were favored in VDJdb matching, and private and CD4 specificities were missed.

Germline CDR1 is SGHTA and CDR2 is FQGNSA. V lost 5 bases, J lost 5 bases, and 18 bases lay in between. This CDR3 region has 16 residues. Note on this clonotype: Its specificity is unknown.

The library protocol tagged individual cDNA molecules with unique molecular identifiers. MiXCR, applied by TCRdb to the 5' RACE reads, yields one record per CDR3 protein. Among 55,000 to 65,000 distinct CDR3 sequences, around an eighth were seen once, and the ten largest hold 3.5% to 5.5%. This TCR came from an adult who was a healthcare worker with PCR-confirmed SARS-CoV-2 infection or an uninfected control (not recorded which). The sequencing sample was made of whole blood. The chain couples TRBV7-2 to TRBJ2-2; possible D gene TRBD1, 8 bases. This chain's CDR3 is CASSPWAQGGTGELFF. CDR3 nucleotides: TGTGCCAGCAGCCCATGGGCACAGGGGGGGACCGGGGAGCTGTTTTTT.